These 20 T cell receptor beta chains came from one sample sequenced in a study of Ad26.COV2.S vaccination and SARS-CoV-2 variants. Regarding treatment: around 19 received Ad26.COV2.S at low or high dose, single or two shots; 5 received placebo; per-sample allocation not given. It was on day 63 after the first vaccine or placebo injection that samples were taken. Profiled with immunoSEQ multiplex PCR; TCRdb holds only in-frame clones, not every one. The table records around 350,000 clones, 70% to 90% of them present only once. The starting material was peripheral blood, obtained in a trial of Ad26.COV2.S vaccine versus placebo. The receptors were gathered from a person aged 18 to 65 who received the Ad26.COV2.S COVID-19 vaccine or a placebo.

The chain has TRBV9 and TRBJ2-3; D unresolved. Per the germline V gene, CDR1 is SGDLS and CDR2 is YYNGEE. This CDR3 has 14 residues. Trimming cost V 0 bases and J 5 bases, with 10 bases left between them. CDR3 nucleotides: TGTGCCAGCAGCGTAGGCCCGAACGTAGATACGCAGTATTTT. Amino acids: CASSVGPNVDTQYF.

Note on this clone: The junction departs from the called germline gene at one end, perhaps through a read error. V usage is TRBV5-1 and J usage is TRBJ1-4; D remains ambiguous. There are 19 residues in the CDR3. Germline assignment: CDR1 SGHRS and CDR2 YFSETQ. The CDR3 DNA sequence: TGCGCCAGCAACTTGGAGGGCAGGAGGGCACTCACCTTTAATGAAAAACTGTTTTTT. This sequence encodes CASNLEGRRALTFNEKLFF.

To note about this clone: The sample has other DNA sequences that encode this CDR3 too. This rearrangement joins TRBV5-1 to TRBJ2-5; D possibly matches TRBD1 or TRBD2 (6 bases each). Germline assignment: CDR1 SGHRS and CDR2 YFSETQ. The V gene lost 0 bases and the J gene lost 5 bases, with 11 bases spanning the gap. The CDR3 contains 14 residues. In nucleotides, the CDR3 is TGCGCCAGCAGCTTGGGTCAGGGGAGGGAGACCCAGTACTTC. The encoded protein is CASSLGQGRETQYF.

The chain combines TRBV9 with TRBJ2-1; TRBD1 matches at 8 bases. This CDR3 is built from 18 residues. Germline trimming cut 4 bases from V and 0 bases from J; bases unmatched to any gene: 12. Germline CDR1 SGDLS, CDR2 YYNGEE. The CDR3 protein is CASSSKVGTGGSYNEQFF. CDR3 in DNA: TGTGCCAGCAGCTCTAAAGTCGGAACAGGGGGCTCCTACAATGAGCAGTTCTTC.

This clone has only a few counts. The V gene is TRBV7-2, the J gene TRBJ2-7; perhaps TRBD1 as D (7 bases). Germline loops: CDR1 SGHTA, CDR2 FQGNSA. The CDR3 covers 15 residues. Trimming cost V 1 base and J 5 bases, with 15 bases left between them. In DNA, the CDR3 is TGTGCCAGCAGCTTAGTAGGGGGCCAGCGGGACGAGCAGTACTTC. Translating it yields CASSLVGGQRDEQYF.

The gene calls are TRBV27 and TRBJ1-6; unclear D gene. CDR1 and CDR2 from the germline V gene are MNHEY and SMNVEV (reference sequence). V lost 0 bases to trimming and J lost 5 bases, with 11 bases between them. The CDR3 runs 16 residues. CDR3 protein: CASSLSRQRDNSPLHF. The CDR3 DNA reads TGTGCCAGCAGTTTATCGCGGCAAAGGGATAATTCACCCCTCCACTTT.

The chain couples TRBV7-2 to TRBJ2-7; D is unclear. With 5 bases removed from V and 5 bases from J, the gap between germline ends came to 13 bases. The germline gives CDR1 SGHTA, CDR2 FQGNSA. The CDR3 length is 13 residues. CDR3 protein: CASSPAYLDEQYF. CDR3 DNA: TGTGCCAGCAGCCCCGCGTATTTGGACGAGCAGTACTTC. Variable domain in full (rest from reference TRBV7-2 and TRBJ2-7): GAGVSQSPSNKVTEKGKDVELRCDPISGHTALYWYRQSLGQGLEFLIYFQGNSAPDKSGLPSDRFSAERTGGSVSTLTIQRTQQEDSAVYLCASSPAYLDEQYFGPGTRLTVT.

V is TRBV5-6 and J is TRBJ2-7; D is possibly TRBD1 or TRBD2 (5 bases each). V shed 0 bases and J shed 12 bases, with 16 bases lying between them. The CDR3 totals 13 residues. Germline lookup yields CDR1 SGHDT and CDR2 YYEEEE. CDR3 protein: CASSLDAGSFLYF. Here the CDR3 DNA reads TGTGCCAGCAGCTTGGACGCAGGGAGTTTTCTGTACTTC.

This chain links TRBV13 with TRBJ2-2; 9 bases fit TRBD1. V was pared by 5 bases and J by 6 bases, with 4 bases of the junction left unmatched. CDR1 PRHDT and CDR2 FYEKMQ come from the germline V gene (reference sequence). The CDR3 totals 14 residues. The chain's CDR3 is CASSPNRGPGELFF. The CDR3 nucleotides read TGTGCCAGCAGCCCCAACAGGGGGCCCGGGGAGCTGTTTTTT.

V gene TRBV3-1 (or the pseudogene TRBV3-2) combines with J gene TRBJ1-2; perhaps TRBD1 as D (5 bases). V was trimmed by 0 bases and J by 6 bases, leaving 14 bases between them. CDR1 and CDR2 (germline): LGHDT, YNNKEL (reference sequence). CDR3 length equals 15 residues. The CDR3 is CASSQDFGGSDGYTF. CDR3 bases: TGTGCCAGCAGCCAAGATTTCGGGGGATCGGATGGCTACACCTTC.

J is TRBJ2-7 and V is TRBV10-3; D is perhaps TRBD2 (6 bases). V lost 6 bases, J lost 3 bases, and 12 bases lay in between. Germline values: CDR1 ENHRY, CDR2 SYGVKD. The CDR3 spans 13 residues. The CDR3 DNA follows: TGTGCCATCAGAGGGACTGGGGACTACGAGCAGTACTTC. Protein product: CAIRGTGDYEQYF.

This rearrangement joins TRBV23-1 to TRBJ1-4; the D is unclear. TRBV23-1 is an ORF; its function is uncertain. The CDR3 is 11 residues long. Trimming took off 8 bases at V and 7 bases at J, with 8 bases between the two ends. CDR3 protein: CASRSAEKLFF. Written as DNA, the CDR3 is TGCGCCAGCCGTTCGGCTGAAAAACTGTTTTTT.

This chain links TRBV2 with TRBJ2-1, with 7 bases fitting TRBD1. Trimming cost V 6 bases and J 4 bases; bases outside gene matches: 6. CDR3 length: 14 amino acids. CDR1 is SNHLY, CDR2 FYNNEI, per germline. CDR3 protein: CASRGTAQYNEQFF. The CDR3 nucleotides are TGTGCCAGCAGAGGGACAGCCCAGTACAATGAGCAGTTCTTC.

CDR3 sequence: CASSTTEYPEQYF. In DNA form, the CDR3 reads TGTGCCAGCAGCACCACGGAGTATCCCGAGCAGTACTTC. The V gene is TRBV7-2, the J gene TRBJ2-7; no firm D call. This CDR3 spans 13 amino acids. V was cut by 5 bases and J by 6 bases, with 14 bases left in between. Looked up from germline, CDR1 is SGHTA and CDR2 is FQGNSA.

The J gene is TRBJ2-6, the V gene TRBV2; D perhaps matches TRBD1 (5 bases). V lost 6 bases, J lost 0 bases, and 6 bases lay in between. CDR3 length: 14 amino acids. The germline V gene has CDR1 SNHLY and CDR2 FYNNEI. For the CDR3, the DNA is TGTGCCAGCAGCGACAGCTCTGGGGCCAACGTCCTGACTTTC. Encoded protein: CASSDSSGANVLTF.

The chain recombines TRBV9 with TRBJ1-3; D not resolved. Deletions cut 3 bases from V and 0 bases from J, with 13 bases between. From germline, CDR1 is SGDLS and CDR2 YYNGEE. The CDR3 is 16 residues long. The CDR3 nucleotides are TGTGCCAGCAGCGCCCAAAATTTCCTCTCTGGAAACACCATATATTTT. Translation: CASSAQNFLSGNTIYF.

The chain links TRBV5-6 to TRBJ1-5; unclear D gene. This CDR3 comprises 12 residues. CDR1 and CDR2 (germline): SGHDT, YYEEEE. Trimming shortened V by 2 bases and J by 5 bases, and 5 bases separated the two germline ends. For the CDR3, the DNA is TGTGCCAGCAGCTTCGGACATCAGCCCCAGCATTTT. This sequence encodes CASSFGHQPQHF.

In nucleotides, the CDR3 is TGTGCCAGCCGGGCTGGGGGGGCCTTGAACACTGAAGCTTTCTTT. Protein sequence: CASRAGGALNTEAFF. This chain links TRBV5-4 with TRBJ1-1; D might be TRBD1 (6 bases). The V and J ends lost 7 bases and 0 bases respectively, with 16 bases between them. Germline values: CDR1 SGHNT, CDR2 YYREEE (reference sequence). The CDR3 extends over 15 amino acids.

The gene calls are TRBV5-1 and TRBJ2-2, with D perhaps TRBD2 (5 bases). The CDR3 spans 15 residues. CDR1 SGHRS and CDR2 YFSETQ come from the germline V gene. Trimming shortened V by 5 bases and J by 3 bases, and 14 bases separated the two germline ends. The CDR3 DNA is TGCGCCAGCAGTCAAACCTCGAGGGACACCGGGGAGCTGTTTTTT. Translation gives CASSQTSRDTGELFF.

The CDR3 coding sequence is TGTGCCAGCAGCGCAGGGATAGGACAGGAAAAAAGCCAGTACTTC. It encodes CASSAGIGQEKSQYF. The V gene is TRBV9, the J gene TRBJ2-5; 7 bases agree with TRBD1. This CDR3 has 15 residues. Germline CDR1 and CDR2: SGDLS and YYNGEE. J gave up 10 bases and V 3 bases, and 15 bases lay outside the gene matches. The full variable domain, with the rest looked up from reference TRBV9 and TRBJ2-5, is DSGVTQTPKHLITATGQRVTLRCSPRSGDLSVYWYQQSLDQGLQFLIQYYNGEERAKGNILERFSAQQFPDLHSELNLSSLELGDSALYFCASSAGIGQEKSQYFGPGTRLLVL.